The 7 T cell receptor beta chains presented below share a single source sample, sequenced in a study of blood T cell repertoires in COVID-19. Only in-frame clones appear in the TCRdb table, and some are missing; sequencing was by immunoSEQ multiplex PCR. The sample lists about 150,000 clones; roughly 84% were seen once. Material: peripheral blood. These TCRs come from a man in his 70s with acute or convalescent COVID-19.

The chain couples TRBV5-1 to TRBJ1-5, with TRBD1 matching 8 bases. The V gene's germline CDR1 is SGHRS and CDR2 YFSETQ. V lost 4 bases to trimming and J lost 6 bases; unmatched junction nucleotides: 6. This CDR3 spans 14 amino acids. The CDR3: CASSPTGEGQPQHF. The DNA of the CDR3 is TGCGCCAGCAGCCCGACAGGGGAGGGTCAGCCCCAGCATTTT.

The chain uses TRBV5-1 and TRBJ1-1, with D tentatively TRBD1 (6 bases). The germline V gene encodes CDR1 SGHRS and CDR2 YFSETQ. Trimming cost V 7 bases and J 4 bases, with 17 bases left between them. CDR3 length: 14 amino acids. The CDR3 nucleotides read TGCGCCAGCCGAAACCCGGGGGGCCCCACTGAAGCTTTCTTT. Translation: CASRNPGGPTEAFF.

This rearrangement joins TRBV28 to TRBJ1-5, with TRBD1 as a possible D gene (5 bases). V lost 10 bases to trimming and J lost 9 bases, with 16 bases between them. Germline values: CDR1 MDHEN, CDR2 SYDVKM. The CDR3 has 12 residues. CDR3 nucleotide sequence: TGTGCCACCGCGATTGCTGACAGGCCCCAGCATTTT. Amino acid sequence: CATAIADRPQHF.

This rearrangement joins TRBV3-1 (or the pseudogene TRBV3-2) to TRBJ2-5; tentative D call: TRBD2 (5 bases). Between the trimmed V and J ends, which lost 7 bases and 2 bases, there was a span of 11 bases. CDR1 LGHDT and CDR2 YNNKEL come from the germline V gene (reference sequence). The CDR3 has 13 amino acids. DNA for the CDR3: TGTGCCAGCACTGCGGGCGTACAAGAGACCCAGTACTTC. As protein: CASTAGVQETQYF.

This chain connects TRBV12-3 or TRBV12-4 to TRBJ2-5; 7 bases are a match to TRBD1. V shed 6 bases, J shed 6 bases, and the junction held 7 bases outside the gene matches. This CDR3 has 13 amino acids. The CDR3 DNA is TGTGCCAGCAGCCAGAGACAGGGCCAGACCCAGTACTTC. This encodes CASSQRQGQTQYF.

This clone has at least ten counts. V and J are TRBV9 and TRBJ1-2; D perhaps matches TRBD1 (5 bases). There are 13 residues in the CDR3. Trimming took 3 bases from V and 2 from J, leaving 8 bases between them. From germline, CDR1 is SGDLS and CDR2 YYNGEE. CDR3 sequence: CASSAHRNYGYTF. Here the CDR3 DNA reads TGTGCCAGCAGCGCCCACAGGAACTATGGCTACACCTTC.

The chain joins TRBV6-2 or TRBV6-3 to TRBJ1-5, with no clear D. Trimming left V 0 bases short and J 0 bases short, with 3 bases between. Germline values: CDR1 MNHEY, CDR2 SVGEGT. The CDR3 runs 14 residues. CDR3 residues: CASSYSNSNQPQHF. In DNA, the CDR3 is TGTGCCAGCAGTTACTCCAATAGCAATCAGCCCCAGCATTTT.